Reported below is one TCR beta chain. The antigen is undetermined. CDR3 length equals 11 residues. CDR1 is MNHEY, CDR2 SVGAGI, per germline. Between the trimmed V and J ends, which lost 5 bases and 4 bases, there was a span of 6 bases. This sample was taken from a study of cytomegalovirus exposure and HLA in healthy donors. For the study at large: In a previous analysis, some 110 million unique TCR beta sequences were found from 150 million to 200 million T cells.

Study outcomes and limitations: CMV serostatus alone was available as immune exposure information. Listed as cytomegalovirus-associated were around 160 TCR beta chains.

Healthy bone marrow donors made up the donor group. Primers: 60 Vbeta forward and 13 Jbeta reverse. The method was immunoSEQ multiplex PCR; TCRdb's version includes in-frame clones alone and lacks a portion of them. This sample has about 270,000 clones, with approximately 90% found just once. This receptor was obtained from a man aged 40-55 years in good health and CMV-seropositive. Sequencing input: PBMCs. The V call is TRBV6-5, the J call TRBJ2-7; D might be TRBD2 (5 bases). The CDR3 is CASSRGYEQYF. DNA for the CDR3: TGTGCCAGCAGTCGGGGTTACGAGCAGTACTTC.